This paragraph reports one T cell receptor (beta chain). The CDR3 length is 13 residues. CDR1 LGHNT and CDR2 FRNRAP come from the germline V gene. V shed 1 base and J shed 6 bases, with 7 bases lying between them. The data belong to a study of T cell changes during pregnancy in multiple sclerosis. The assay was immunoSEQ multiplex PCR, and TCRdb's table has in-frame clones only and misses some. The sample yields roughly 75,000 clones, approximately 92% seen once. Sequenced here: peripheral blood, sampled in the third trimester of pregnancy. V usage is TRBV12-5 and J usage is TRBJ2-1; D uncertain. This sequence originates from a female donor in good health, enrolled as a control in a pregnancy study. The CDR3 bases are TGTGCTAGTGGTTTGGACAGAGCCAATGAGCAGTTCTTC. It is translated as CASGLDRANEQFF.